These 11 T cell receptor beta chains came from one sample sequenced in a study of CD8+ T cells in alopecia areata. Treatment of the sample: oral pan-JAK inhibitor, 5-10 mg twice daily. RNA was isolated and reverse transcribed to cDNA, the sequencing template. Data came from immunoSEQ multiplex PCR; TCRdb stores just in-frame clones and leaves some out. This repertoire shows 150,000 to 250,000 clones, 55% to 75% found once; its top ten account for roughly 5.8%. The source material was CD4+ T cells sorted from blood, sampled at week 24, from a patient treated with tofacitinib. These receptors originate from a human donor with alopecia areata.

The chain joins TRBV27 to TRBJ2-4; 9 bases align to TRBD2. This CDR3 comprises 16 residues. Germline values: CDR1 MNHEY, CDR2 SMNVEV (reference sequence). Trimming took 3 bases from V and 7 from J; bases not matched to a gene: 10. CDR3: CASSFWREGFGNIQYF. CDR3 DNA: TGTGCCAGCAGTTTTTGGCGGGAGGGGTTCGGGAACATTCAGTACTTC.

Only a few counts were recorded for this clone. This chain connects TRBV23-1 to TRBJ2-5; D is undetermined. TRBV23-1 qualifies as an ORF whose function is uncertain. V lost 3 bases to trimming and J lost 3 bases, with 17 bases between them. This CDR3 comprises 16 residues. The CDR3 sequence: CASSQGFPGRKETQYF. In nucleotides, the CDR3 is TGCGCCAGCAGTCAGGGCTTTCCGGGCCGAAAAGAGACCCAGTACTTC.

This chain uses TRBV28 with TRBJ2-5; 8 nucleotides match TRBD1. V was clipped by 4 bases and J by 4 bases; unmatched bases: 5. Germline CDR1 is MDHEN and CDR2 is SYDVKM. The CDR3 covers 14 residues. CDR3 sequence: CASSSGGRAETQYF. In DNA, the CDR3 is TGTGCCAGCAGTTCAGGGGGCAGGGCAGAGACCCAGTACTTC. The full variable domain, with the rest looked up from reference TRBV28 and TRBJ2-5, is DVKVTQSSRYLVKRTGEKVFLECVQDMDHENMFWYRQDPGLGLRLIYFSYDVKMKEKGDIPEGYSVSREKKERFSLILESASTNQTSMYLCASSSGGRAETQYFGPGTRLLVL.

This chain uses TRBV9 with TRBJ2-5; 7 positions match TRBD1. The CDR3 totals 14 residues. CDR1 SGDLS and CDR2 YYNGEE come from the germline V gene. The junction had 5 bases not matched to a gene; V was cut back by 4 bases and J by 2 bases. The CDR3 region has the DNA TGTGCCAGCAGCCCGGGGACAGCGCAAGAGACCCAGTACTTC. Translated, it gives CASSPGTAQETQYF.

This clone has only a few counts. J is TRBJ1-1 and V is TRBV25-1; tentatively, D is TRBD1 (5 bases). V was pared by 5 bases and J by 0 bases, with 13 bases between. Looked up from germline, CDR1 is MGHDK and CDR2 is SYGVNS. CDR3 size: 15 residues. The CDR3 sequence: CASSPPRALNTEAFF. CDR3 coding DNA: TGTGCCAGCAGTCCACCCAGGGCCTTGAACACTGAAGCTTTCTTT.

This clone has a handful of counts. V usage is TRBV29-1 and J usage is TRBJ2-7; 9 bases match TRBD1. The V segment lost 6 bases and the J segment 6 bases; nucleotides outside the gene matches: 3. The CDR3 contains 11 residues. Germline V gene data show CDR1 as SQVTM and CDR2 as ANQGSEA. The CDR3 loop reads CSVSTGGEQYF. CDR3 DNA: TGCAGCGTATCGACAGGGGGCGAGCAGTACTTC.

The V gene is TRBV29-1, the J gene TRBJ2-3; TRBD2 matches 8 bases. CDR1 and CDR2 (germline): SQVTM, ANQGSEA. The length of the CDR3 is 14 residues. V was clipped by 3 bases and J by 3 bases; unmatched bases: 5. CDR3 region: CSVERREGTDTQYF. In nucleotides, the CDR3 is TGCAGCGTTGAGCGACGGGAGGGGACAGATACGCAGTATTTT.

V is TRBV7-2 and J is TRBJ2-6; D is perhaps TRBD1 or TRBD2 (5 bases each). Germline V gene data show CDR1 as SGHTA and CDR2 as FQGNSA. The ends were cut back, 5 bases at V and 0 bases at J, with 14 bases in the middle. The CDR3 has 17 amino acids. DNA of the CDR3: TGTGCCAGCAGCACGCAGGGACGGCGCTCTGGGGCCAACGTCCTGACTTTC. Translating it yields CASSTQGRRSGANVLTF.

The CDR3 here is CASSPETGTYEQYF. DNA of the CDR3: TGTGCCAGCTCCCCCGAGACAGGGACCTACGAGCAGTACTTC. This chain uses TRBV18 with TRBJ2-7; 7 nucleotides line up with TRBD1. Germline V lookup: CDR1 KGHSH, CDR2 LQKENI. The CDR3 is 14 amino acids. After removal of 6 bases from V and 2 bases from J, the junction contained 7 bases not matched to a gene. Supplemented by reference TRBV18 and TRBJ2-7, the full variable domain reads NAGVMQNPRHLVRRRGQEARLRCSPMKGHSHVYWYRQLPEEGLKFMVYLQKENIIDESGMPKERFSAEFPKEGPSILRIQQVVRGDSAAYFCASSPETGTYEQYFGPGTRLTVT.

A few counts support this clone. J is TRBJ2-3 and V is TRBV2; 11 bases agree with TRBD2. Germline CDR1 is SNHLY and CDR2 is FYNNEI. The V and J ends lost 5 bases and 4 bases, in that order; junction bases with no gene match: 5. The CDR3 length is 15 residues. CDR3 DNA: TGTGCCAGCAGTAAACTAGCGGGGGAGCCAGATACGCAGTATTTT. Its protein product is CASSKLAGEPDTQYF.

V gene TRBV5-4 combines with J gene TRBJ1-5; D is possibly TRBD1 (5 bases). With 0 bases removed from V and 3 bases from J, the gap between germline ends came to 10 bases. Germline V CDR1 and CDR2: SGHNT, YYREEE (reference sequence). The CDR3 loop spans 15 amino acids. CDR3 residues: CASSLGGTDNQPQHF. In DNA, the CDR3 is TGTGCCAGCAGCTTGGGGGGGACCGACAATCAGCCCCAGCATTTT.